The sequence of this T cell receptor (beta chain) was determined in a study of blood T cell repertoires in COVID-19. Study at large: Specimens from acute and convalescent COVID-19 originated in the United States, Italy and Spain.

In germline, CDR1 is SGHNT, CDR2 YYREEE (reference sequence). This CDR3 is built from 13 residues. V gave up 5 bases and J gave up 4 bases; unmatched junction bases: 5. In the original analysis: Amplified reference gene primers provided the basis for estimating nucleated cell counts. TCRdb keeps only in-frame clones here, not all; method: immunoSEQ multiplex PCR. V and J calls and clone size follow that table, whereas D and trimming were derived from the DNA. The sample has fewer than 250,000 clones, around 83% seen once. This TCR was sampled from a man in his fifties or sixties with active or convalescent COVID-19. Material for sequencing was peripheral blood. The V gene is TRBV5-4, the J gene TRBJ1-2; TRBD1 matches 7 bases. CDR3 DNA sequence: TGTGCCAGCAGGACCCAGGGGGGCTATGGCTACACCTTC. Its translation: CASRTQGGYGYTF.